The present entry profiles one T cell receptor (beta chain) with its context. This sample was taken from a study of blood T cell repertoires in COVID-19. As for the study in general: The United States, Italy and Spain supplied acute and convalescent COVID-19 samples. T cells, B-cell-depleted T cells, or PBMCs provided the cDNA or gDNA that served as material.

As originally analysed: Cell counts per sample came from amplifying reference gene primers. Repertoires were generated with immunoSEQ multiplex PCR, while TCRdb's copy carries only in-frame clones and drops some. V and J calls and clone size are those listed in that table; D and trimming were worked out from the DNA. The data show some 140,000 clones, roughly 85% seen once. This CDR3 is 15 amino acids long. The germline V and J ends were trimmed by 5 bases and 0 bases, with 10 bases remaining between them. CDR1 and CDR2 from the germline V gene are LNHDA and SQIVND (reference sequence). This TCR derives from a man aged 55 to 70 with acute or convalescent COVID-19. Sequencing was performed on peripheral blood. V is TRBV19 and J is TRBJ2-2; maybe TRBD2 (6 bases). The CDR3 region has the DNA TGTGCCAGTAGTTTGGGGGGAGCGAACACCGGGGAGCTGTTTTTT. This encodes CASSLGGANTGELFF.